The present T cell receptor beta chain was sequenced within a study of beta chain features in type 1 diabetes. CDR1 KGHSH and CDR2 LQKENI come from the germline V gene. The germline V and J ends were trimmed by 3 bases and 0 bases, with 5 bases remaining between them. CDR3 size: 13 residues. Expressed TCRB transcripts were sequenced because the isolated RNA had all been reverse transcribed beforehand. Reads from naive, central memory and regulatory T cell samples averaged about 3.57 million. This table comes from immunoSEQ multiplex PCR, and its TCRdb copy is limited to in-frame clones, with some not included. The sample carries under 950,000 clones, roughly a sixth recorded once. This clone was seen a handful of times. The sample contains more than one DNA sequence encoding this CDR3.

Sequenced material: naive CD4+ T cells from blood. This chain connects TRBV18 to TRBJ2-5; D may correspond to TRBD1 or TRBD2 (5 bases each). The TCR comes from a woman aged 18-35 years in good health. The CDR3 reads CASSPGDQETQYF. The CDR3 DNA is TGTGCCAGCTCACCGGGGGACCAAGAGACCCAGTACTTC.